There are a few counts of the clone carrying this T cell receptor (beta chain). Its antigen is currently unknown. TCRdb used MiXCR to reprocess the RT-PCR reads, holding one entry per CDR3 protein. The profile shows fewer than 700,000 distinct CDR3 sequences, 10% to 15% of them singletons. The data were obtained in a study of response to subunit inactivated influenza vaccine. General study results and limits: A suggestion made by the authors is that each seasonal influenza vaccination recruits few new T cells.

Material: PBMCs from blood, obtained roughly 6 weeks after vaccination. The origin of this receptor is a man between 45 and 60 years old who received an inactivated influenza vaccine.

The CDR3 reads CSGTVQPDTQYF. The CDR3 DNA is TGCAGCGGGACAGTTCAGCCAGATACGCAGTATTTT. The V call is TRBV29-1, the J call TRBJ2-3; tentative D call: TRBD1 (6 bases). The germline V gene encodes CDR1 SQVTM and CDR2 ANQGSEA. V was trimmed by 7 bases and J by 4 bases, leaving 12 bases between them. The CDR3 covers 12 residues.